These 4 T cell receptor beta chains were sequenced from one sample in a study of technical replicates of blood from a few donors. Generated by immunoSEQ multiplex PCR, the TCRdb table keeps only in-frame clones and is missing some. Altogether some 81,000 clones are present, roughly 90% being singletons, with the ten largest covering 0.2% to 0.25%. The specimen sequenced was T cells isolated from PBMCs. All receptors come from a human donor in good health.

V gene TRBV11-2 combines with J gene TRBJ2-2, with D possibly TRBD2 on 5 matching bases. The CDR3 has 14 residues. Germline V gives CDR1 SGHAT, CDR2 FQNNGV. Trimming took off 3 bases at V and 7 bases at J, with 12 bases between the two ends. The CDR3 is CASSFRGLGGELFF. CDR3 DNA: TGTGCCAGCAGCTTTCGGGGATTAGGCGGGGAGCTGTTTTTT. Combining the CDR3 with reference TRBV11-2 and TRBJ2-2 gives the whole variable domain EAGVAQSPRYKIIEKRQSVAFWCNPISGHATLYWYQQILGQGPKLLIQFQNNGVVDDSQLPKDRFSAERLKGVDSTLKIQPAKLEDSAVYLCASSFRGLGGELFFGEGSRLTVL.

The chain uses TRBV28 and TRBJ2-5; tentative D call: TRBD1 (6 bases). Looked up from germline, CDR1 is MDHEN and CDR2 is SYDVKM. Trimming removed 2 bases at V and 5 bases at J, with 12 bases between. The CDR3 has 14 residues. In DNA form, the CDR3 reads TGTGCCAGCAGTTTACTACAGGGCCGGGAGACCCAGTACTTC. Translated: CASSLLQGRETQYF. Using reference TRBV28 and TRBJ2-5 for the parts outside the CDR3, the full variable domain is DVKVTQSSRYLVKRTGEKVFLECVQDMDHENMFWYRQDPGLGLRLIYFSYDVKMKEKGDIPEGYSVSREKKERFSLILESASTNQTSMYLCASSLLQGRETQYFGPGTRLLVL.

The count of this clone is one. The chain links TRBV6-4 to TRBJ2-7, with 8 bases fitting TRBD2. The J segment lost 1 base and the V segment lost 2 bases, leaving 22 bases of the junction unmatched. The CDR3 totals 21 residues. Per germline, CDR1 MRHNA and CDR2 SNTAGT. The CDR3 sequence is CASSDPHGSGSRSGVSYEQYF. Here the CDR3 DNA reads TGTGCCAGCAGTGACCCTCACGGCAGCGGGAGTCGCTCGGGGGTGTCCTACGAGCAGTACTTC.

In this sample, this clone turned up once. The chain's CDR3 is CASSHFLSGGAEETQYF. The DNA of the CDR3 is TGCGCCAGCAGCCATTTCCTTAGCGGGGGGGCCGAAGAGACCCAGTACTTC. The chain has TRBV4-1 and TRBJ2-5, with 11 bases lining up with TRBD2. The germline V gene has CDR1 MGHRA and CDR2 YSYEKL. Unmatched junction bases numbered 9, after V lost 3 bases and J lost 3 bases. The CDR3 has 17 amino acids.